This T cell receptor (beta chain) is drawn from a study of T cell responses to AZD1222 COVID-19 vaccine. V shed 2 bases and J 5 bases; nucleotides not matched to a gene: 5. The CDR3 length is 15 residues. Germline V gene sequence: CDR1 KGHSH, CDR2 LQKENI. Some clones are missing from TCRdb's copy, which holds only in-frame ones; the method was immunoSEQ multiplex PCR. The sample lists 35,000 to 55,000 clones; over 80% were seen once. This chain links TRBV18 with TRBJ1-5, with 8 bases identical to TRBD1. This specimen was peripheral blood, taken on day 0 of AZD1222 vaccination. This sequence originates from an adult in good health. Here the CDR3 DNA reads TGTGCCAGCTCACCAACACGGACAGGGTATCAGCCCCAGCATTTT. Translated: CASSPTRTGYQPQHF.